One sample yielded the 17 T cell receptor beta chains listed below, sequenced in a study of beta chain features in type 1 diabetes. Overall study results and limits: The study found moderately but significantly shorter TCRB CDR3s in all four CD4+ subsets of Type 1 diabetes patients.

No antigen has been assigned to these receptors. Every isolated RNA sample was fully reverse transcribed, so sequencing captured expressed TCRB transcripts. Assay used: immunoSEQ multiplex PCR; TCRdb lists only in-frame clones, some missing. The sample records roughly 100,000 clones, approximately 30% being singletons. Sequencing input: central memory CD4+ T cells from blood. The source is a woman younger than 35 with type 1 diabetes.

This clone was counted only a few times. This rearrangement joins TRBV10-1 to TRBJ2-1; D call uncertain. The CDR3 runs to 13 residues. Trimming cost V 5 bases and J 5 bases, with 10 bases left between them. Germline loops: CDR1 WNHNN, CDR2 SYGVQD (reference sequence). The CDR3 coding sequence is TGCGCCAGCAGTCCGGTTCTTGACAATGAGCAGTTCTTC. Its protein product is CASSPVLDNEQFF.

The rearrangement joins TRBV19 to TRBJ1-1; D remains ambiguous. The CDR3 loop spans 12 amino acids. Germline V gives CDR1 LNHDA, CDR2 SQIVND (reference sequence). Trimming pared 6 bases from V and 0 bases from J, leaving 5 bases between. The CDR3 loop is CASRGMNTEAFF. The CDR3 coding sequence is TGTGCCAGTAGGGGCATGAACACTGAAGCTTTCTTT.

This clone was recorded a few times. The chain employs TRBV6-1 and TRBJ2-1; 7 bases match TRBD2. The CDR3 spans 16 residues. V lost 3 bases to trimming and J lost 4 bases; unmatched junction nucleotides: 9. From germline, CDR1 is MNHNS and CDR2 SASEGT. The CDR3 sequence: CASSDSNRDYYNEQFF. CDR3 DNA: TGTGCCAGCAGTGATTCTAACCGGGACTATTACAATGAGCAGTTCTTC.

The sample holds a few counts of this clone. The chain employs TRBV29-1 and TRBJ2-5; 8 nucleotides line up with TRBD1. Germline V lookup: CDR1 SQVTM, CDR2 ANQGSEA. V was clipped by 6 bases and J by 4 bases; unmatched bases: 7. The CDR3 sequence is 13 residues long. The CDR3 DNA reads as TGCAGCGTATTGCTGACAGGGGCAGAGACCCAGTACTTC. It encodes CSVLLTGAETQYF.

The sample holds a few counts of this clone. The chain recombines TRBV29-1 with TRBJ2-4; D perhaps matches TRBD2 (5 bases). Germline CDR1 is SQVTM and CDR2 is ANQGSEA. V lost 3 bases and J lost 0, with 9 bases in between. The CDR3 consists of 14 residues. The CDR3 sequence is CSVDRGLAKNIQYF. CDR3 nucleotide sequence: TGCAGCGTTGACAGAGGACTAGCCAAAAACATTCAGTACTTC.

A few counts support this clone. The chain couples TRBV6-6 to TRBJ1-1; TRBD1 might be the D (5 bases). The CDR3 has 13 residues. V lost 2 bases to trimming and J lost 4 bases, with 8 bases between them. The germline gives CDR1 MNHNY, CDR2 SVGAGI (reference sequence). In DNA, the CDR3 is TGTGCCAGCAGTTACGGGGCAGTCACTGAAGCTTTCTTT. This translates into CASSYGAVTEAFF.

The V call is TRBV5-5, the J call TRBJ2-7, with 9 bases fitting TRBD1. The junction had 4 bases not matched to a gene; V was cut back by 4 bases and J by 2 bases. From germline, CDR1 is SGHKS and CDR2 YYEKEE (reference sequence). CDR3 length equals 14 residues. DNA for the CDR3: TGTGCCAGCAGCCAAGGACAGGGGACCTACGAGCAGTACTTC. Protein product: CASSQGQGTYEQYF.

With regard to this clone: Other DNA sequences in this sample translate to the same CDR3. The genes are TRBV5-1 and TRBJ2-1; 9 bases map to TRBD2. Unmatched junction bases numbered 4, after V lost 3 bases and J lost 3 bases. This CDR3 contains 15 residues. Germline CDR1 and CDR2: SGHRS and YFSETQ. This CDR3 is CASSSAGGGYNEQFF. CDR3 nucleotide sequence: TGCGCCAGCAGCTCAGCGGGAGGAGGCTACAATGAGCAGTTCTTC.

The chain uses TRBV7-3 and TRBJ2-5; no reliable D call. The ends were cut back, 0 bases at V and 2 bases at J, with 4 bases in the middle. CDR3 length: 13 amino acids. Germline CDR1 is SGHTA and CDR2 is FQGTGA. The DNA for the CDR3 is TGTGCCAGCAGCTTAACACAGCAAGAGACCCAGTACTTC. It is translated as CASSLTQQETQYF.

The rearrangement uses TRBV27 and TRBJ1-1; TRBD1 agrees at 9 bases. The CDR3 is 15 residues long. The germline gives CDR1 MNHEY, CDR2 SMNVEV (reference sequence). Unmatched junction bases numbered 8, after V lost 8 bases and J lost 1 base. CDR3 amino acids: CASRRKQGANTEAFF. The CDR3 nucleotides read TGTGCCAGCCGGAGGAAACAGGGGGCGAACACTGAAGCTTTCTTT.

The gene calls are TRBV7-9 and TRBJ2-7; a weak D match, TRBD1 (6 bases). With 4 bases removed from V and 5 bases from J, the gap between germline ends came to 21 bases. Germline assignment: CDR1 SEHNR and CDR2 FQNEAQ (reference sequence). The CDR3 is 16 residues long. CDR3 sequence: CASSSRTGLIPDEQYF. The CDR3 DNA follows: TGTGCCAGCAGCTCGAGAACAGGGTTGATCCCCGACGAGCAGTACTTC.

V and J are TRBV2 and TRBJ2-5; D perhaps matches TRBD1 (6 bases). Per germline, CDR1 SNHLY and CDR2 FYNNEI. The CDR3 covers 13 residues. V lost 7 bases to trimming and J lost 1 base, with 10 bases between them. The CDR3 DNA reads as TGTGCCAGCATCCGAGGGGGCCAAGAGACCCAGTACTTC. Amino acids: CASIRGGQETQYF.

The chain's CDR3 is CACGSTDLPGTEAFF. The CDR3 coding sequence is TGTGCCTGCGGGAGCACTGACCTACCGGGTACTGAAGCTTTCTTT. This chain connects TRBV13 to TRBJ1-1; D unclear. The V end lost 11 bases, the J end lost 5 bases, and 24 bases lay between the germline ends. In germline, CDR1 is PRHDT, CDR2 FYEKMQ (reference sequence). The CDR3 sequence is 15 residues long.

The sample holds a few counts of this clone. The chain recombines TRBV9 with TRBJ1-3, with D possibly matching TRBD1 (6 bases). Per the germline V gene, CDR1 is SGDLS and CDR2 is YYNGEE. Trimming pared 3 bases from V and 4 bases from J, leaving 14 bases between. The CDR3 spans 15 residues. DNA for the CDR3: TGTGCCAGCAGCGACCAACAGGGCTCCGGAAACACCATATATTTT. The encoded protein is CASSDQQGSGNTIYF.

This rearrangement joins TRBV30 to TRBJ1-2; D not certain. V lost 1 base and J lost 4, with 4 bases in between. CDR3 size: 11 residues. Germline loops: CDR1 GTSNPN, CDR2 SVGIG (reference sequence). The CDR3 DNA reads TGTGCCTGGAGTGCGTCCTATGGCTACACCTTC. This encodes CAWSASYGYTF.

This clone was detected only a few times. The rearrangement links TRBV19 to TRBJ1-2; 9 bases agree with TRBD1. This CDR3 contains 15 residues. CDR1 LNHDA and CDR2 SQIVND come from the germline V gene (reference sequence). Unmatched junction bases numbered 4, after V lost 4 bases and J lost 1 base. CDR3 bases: TGTGCCAGTAGTAAAGGGGGACAGGGTAACTATGGCTACACCTTC. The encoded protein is CASSKGGQGNYGYTF.

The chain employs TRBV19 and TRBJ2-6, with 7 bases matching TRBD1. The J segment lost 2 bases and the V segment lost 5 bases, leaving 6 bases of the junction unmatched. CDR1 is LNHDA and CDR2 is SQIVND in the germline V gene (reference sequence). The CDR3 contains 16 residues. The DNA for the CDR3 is TGTGCCAGTAGTCTAAAAGGGGGCACTGGGGCCAACGTCCTGACTTTC. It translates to CASSLKGGTGANVLTF.